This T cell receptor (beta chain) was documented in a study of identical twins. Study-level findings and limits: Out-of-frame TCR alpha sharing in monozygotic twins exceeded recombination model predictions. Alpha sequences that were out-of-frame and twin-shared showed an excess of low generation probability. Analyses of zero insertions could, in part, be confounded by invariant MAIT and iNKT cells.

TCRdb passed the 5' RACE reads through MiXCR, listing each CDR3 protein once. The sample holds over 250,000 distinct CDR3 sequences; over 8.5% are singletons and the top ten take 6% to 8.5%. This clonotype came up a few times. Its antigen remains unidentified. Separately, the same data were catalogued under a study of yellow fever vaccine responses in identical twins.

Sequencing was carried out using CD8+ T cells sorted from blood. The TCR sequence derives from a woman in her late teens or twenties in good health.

The CDR3 bases are TGCAGCGTTGAAGTAAGAGGAGGGGACAGCTCTGGGGCCAACGTCCTGACTTTC. Amino acids: CSVEVRGGDSSGANVLTF. V usage is TRBV29-1 and J usage is TRBJ2-6, with D possibly being TRBD1 (7 bases). V was cut by 1 base and J by 0 bases, with 16 bases left in between. CDR3 length equals 18 residues. Germline CDR1 is SQVTM and CDR2 is ANQGSEA.